This entry concerns a single T cell receptor beta chain. The CDR3 consists of 15 residues. Germline CDR1 MNHEY, CDR2 SVGAGI. V was shortened by 0 bases and J by 4 bases, with 12 bases between the two germline ends. The data are from a study of blood T cell repertoires in COVID-19. The wider study: Acute and convalescent COVID-19 samples came from the United States, Italy and Spain.

Authors' analysis steps: Estimated nucleated cell counts came from reference gene primer amplification. The assay was immunoSEQ multiplex PCR, and TCRdb's table has in-frame clones only and misses some. That table supplies the V and J calls and clone size; D and trimming were determined from the DNA. The sample has approximately 210,000 clones; roughly 80% are singletons. The sequenced material came from PBMCs or T cells enriched from blood (not recorded which). This TCR was recovered from a man aged 35-49 years who had recovered from COVID-19. This chain joins TRBV6-5 and TRBJ1-1; no firm D call. CDR3 sequence reads: CASSYSAPPGTEAFF. The CDR3, as DNA: TGTGCCAGCAGTTACTCGGCCCCACCGGGCACTGAAGCTTTCTTT.